Shown below are 22 T cell receptor beta chains from a single sample sequenced in a study of T cell clusters in autoimmune cytopenias. TRB amplification used 250 ng of peripheral blood genomic DNA. TRB was amplified by touch-down multiplex PCR, primer pools A and B combined. TCRdb reprocessed the multiplex PCR reads and reports one entry per CDR3 protein, with no DNA. Seen in this sample are thousands of distinct CDR3 sequences; the ten most common clones hold 26%. The sequenced sample was peripheral blood. The receptor set was obtained from a human donor with an autoimmune cytopenia or autoimmune hepatitis (not recorded which).

The chain's CDR3 is CASSLFLRGGRRNEQFF. The chain links TRBV27 to TRBJ2-1; TCRdb picks TRBD1, but there is no DNA to check that call. The CDR3 spans 17 residues. Looked up from germline, CDR1 is MNHEY and CDR2 is SMNVEV (reference sequence).

This clonotype ranks as medium-sized in terms of frequency. The V and J genes are TRBV20-1 and TRBJ1-2; the TRBD1 assignment by TCRdb is unverifiable without DNA. The CDR3 runs to 13 residues. Germline V gene sequence: CDR1 DFQATT, CDR2 SNEGSKA (reference sequence). The CDR3 protein is CSAPLLRTVGYTF.

This clonotype is identified as medium-sized from frequency. The chain has TRBV12-3 or TRBV12-4 and TRBJ2-2. This CDR3 contains 13 residues. The CDR3 is CASSFQTGWELFF.

Frequency places this clonotype as medium-sized. V usage is TRBV10-2 and J usage is TRBJ2-3; as DNA is missing, the TRBD1 call by TCRdb cannot be tested. Germline V gives CDR1 WSHSY, CDR2 SAAADI. The CDR3 covers 16 residues. The CDR3 is CASSGDRGLGTDTQYF.

This chain connects TRBV27 to TRBJ2-1. The CDR3 extends over 14 amino acids. The V gene's germline CDR1 is MNHEY and CDR2 SMNVEV (reference sequence). The CDR3 protein is CASSSLPVYNEQFF.

The V call is TRBV12-3 or TRBV12-4, the J call TRBJ2-3; TCRdb selects TRBD1, and the lack of DNA leaves this call unchecked. The length of the CDR3 is 18 residues. The CDR3 spells CASSFLELALAPPDTQYF.

The chain couples TRBV12-3 or TRBV12-4 to TRBJ2-1; the TCRdb D gene call, TRBD1, has no DNA to confirm it. The CDR3 has 16 amino acids. The CDR3: CASSLPPRVWVNEQFF.

This clonotype shows up as medium-sized by frequency. The V gene is TRBV7-6, the J gene TRBJ2-3; TCRdb's D gene call, TRBD1, goes unchecked for lack of DNA. Per germline, CDR1 SGHVS and CDR2 FNYEAQ. There are 15 residues in the CDR3. Here the CDR3 reads CASSLGGARTDTQYF.

The V gene is TRBV12-3 or TRBV12-4, the J gene TRBJ2-1; without DNA, the TCRdb call of TRBD1 cannot be checked. The length of the CDR3 is 13 residues. CDR3 in amino acids: CASTQVWGNEQFF.

This clonotype ranks as medium-sized in terms of frequency. The chain is built from TRBV7-9 and TRBJ2-1; TCRdb picks TRBD2, but there is no DNA to check that call. CDR1 SEHNR and CDR2 FQNEAQ come from the germline V gene (reference sequence). The CDR3 totals 15 residues. CDR3 in amino acids: CASSFPSGNYNEQFF.

The chain links TRBV5-6 to TRBJ2-1; TCRdb's D call, TRBD2, is unchecked because there is no DNA. The germline gives CDR1 SGHDT, CDR2 YYEEEE. The CDR3 runs to 15 residues. The CDR3 region is CASSFRGGVYNEQFF.

This clonotype is deemed medium-sized by its frequency. The chain employs TRBV11-1 and TRBJ1-3; lacking DNA, the TRBD1 call made by TCRdb goes unchecked. The CDR3 loop spans 16 amino acids. Per the germline V gene, CDR1 is SGHAT and CDR2 is FQDESV (reference sequence). CDR3 loop: CASSRGQAFSGNTIYF. The whole variable domain, filled in from reference TRBV11-1 and TRBJ1-3, reads EAEVAQSPRYKITEKSQAVAFWCDPISGHATLYWYRQILGQGPELLVQFQDESVVDDSQLPKDRFSAERLKGVDSTLKIQPAELGDSAMYLCASSRGQAFSGNTIYFGEGSWLTVV.

This clonotype is deemed medium-sized by its frequency. This CDR3 is CASSLGSNTEAFF. This chain links TRBV7-2 with TRBJ1-1. This CDR3 has 13 amino acids. Per the germline V gene, CDR1 is SGHTA and CDR2 is FQGNSA.

Frequency places this clonotype as medium-sized (0.01 to 0.1%). The rearrangement joins TRBV6-5 to TRBJ2-3; absent DNA, TCRdb's TRBD1 call cannot be checked. Germline CDR1 is MNHEY and CDR2 is SVGAGI. The CDR3 spans 14 residues. CDR3 sequence reads: CASSYLPTAATQYF.

This clonotype is identified as medium-sized from frequency. The chain carries TRBV6-6 and TRBJ2-2. This CDR3 contains 13 residues. Germline V gene lookup returns CDR1 MNHNY and CDR2 SVGAGI (reference sequence). CDR3 region: CASSYVVVGELFF.

This clonotype is identified as medium-sized from frequency. J is TRBJ2-7 and V is TRBV7-2; TCRdb calls TRBD1, which cannot be checked without DNA. This CDR3 region has 14 residues. CDR1 is SGHTA, CDR2 FQGNSA, per germline. The CDR3 region is CASSPTGFSLEQYF.

This clonotype is classed as medium-sized by frequency. The V call is TRBV10-1, the J call TRBJ2-1; without DNA, the TCRdb call of TRBD2 cannot be checked. Germline V gene lookup returns CDR1 WNHNN and CDR2 SYGVQD (reference sequence). The CDR3 has 15 amino acids. The CDR3: CASSDSGEGYNEQFF.

The chain is built from TRBV6-1 and TRBJ1-1; the D call of TRBD1 rests on TCRdb alone, since no DNA is present to check it. CDR1 is MNHNS, CDR2 SASEGT, per germline. This CDR3 spans 14 amino acids. CDR3: CASMSTGGFTEAFF.

This clonotype is called medium-sized based on its frequency. This chain joins TRBV7-2 and TRBJ2-1; TCRdb proposes TRBD2, but this gene call is untestable without DNA. Germline V lookup: CDR1 SGHTA, CDR2 FQGNSA. The CDR3 extends over 17 amino acids. CDR3 region: CASSPQGASGRYNEQFF.

This clonotype is classed as medium-sized by frequency. V gene TRBV5-6 combines with J gene TRBJ2-7; TCRdb returns TRBD1, unconfirmable since there is no DNA. The CDR3 runs to 14 residues. The germline V gene encodes CDR1 SGHDT and CDR2 YYEEEE. The CDR3: CASSGTGGSYEQYF.

The chain employs TRBV7-3 and TRBJ2-1; the D call of TRBD2 rests on TCRdb alone, since no DNA is present to check it. CDR1 and CDR2 from the germline V gene are SGHTA and FQGTGA. This CDR3 region has 17 residues. CDR3 loop: CASRPTGTSGQDNEQFF.

This chain uses TRBV14 with TRBJ1-4; TCRdb's D gene call, TRBD1, goes unchecked for lack of DNA. Germline V gene data show CDR1 as SGHDN and CDR2 as FVKESK. The CDR3 has 14 residues. The CDR3 spells CASSSRGVNEKLFF. The full variable domain, rest sourced from reference TRBV14 and TRBJ1-4, is EAGVTQFPSHSVIEKGQTVTLRCDPISGHDNLYWYRRVMGKEIKFLLHFVKESKQDESGMPNNRFLAERTGGTYSTLKVQPAELEDSGVYFCASSSRGVNEKLFFGSGTQLSVL.